The 13 T cell receptor beta chains below were found in one sample sequenced in a study of T cell changes during pregnancy in multiple sclerosis. Only in-frame clones appear in the TCRdb table, and some are missing; sequencing was by immunoSEQ multiplex PCR. The sample yields about 61,000 clones, just under 90% seen once. The input for sequencing was peripheral blood, taken in the first trimester of pregnancy. The receptors were sampled from a female donor in good health, enrolled as a control in a pregnancy study.

The V gene is TRBV6-4, the J gene TRBJ1-3; 8 nucleotides line up with TRBD1. The CDR3 runs 14 residues. V gave up 2 bases and J gave up 4 bases; unmatched junction bases: 1. Germline lookup yields CDR1 MRHNA and CDR2 SNTAGT. The CDR3 region is CASSDHRGGNTIYF. CDR3 nucleotide sequence: TGTGCCAGCAGTGACCACAGGGGGGGAAACACCATATATTTT.

CDR3 region: CASPTGGREETQYF. The CDR3, as DNA: TGTGCCAGCCCCACAGGTGGCAGGGAAGAGACCCAGTACTTC. The chain joins TRBV19 to TRBJ2-5; D possibly corresponds to TRBD1 (5 bases). Germline CDR1 reads LNHDA; CDR2 reads SQIVND (reference sequence). The CDR3 contains 14 residues. V was pared by 9 bases and J by 3 bases, with 17 bases between.

The rearrangement links TRBV15 to TRBJ1-4; D gene unclear. CDR1 is LNHNV and CDR2 is YYDKDF in the germline V gene (reference sequence). V lost 0 bases and J lost 7, with 6 bases in between. There are 13 residues in the CDR3. The CDR3 sequence: CATSRELSEKLFF. DNA of the CDR3: TGTGCCACCAGCAGAGAGCTAAGTGAAAAACTGTTTTTT.

This clone was found a few times. The rearrangement joins TRBV9 to TRBJ1-1; D is unresolved. V was clipped by 3 bases and J by 9 bases, with 15 bases between them. The CDR3 runs 13 residues. Per the germline V gene, CDR1 is SGDLS and CDR2 is YYNGEE. The DNA of the CDR3 is TGTGCCAGCAGCGGAAACACGAACAAAAAAGCTTTCTTT. It is translated as CASSGNTNKKAFF.

This chain links TRBV30 with TRBJ2-7; D may be TRBD1 (5 bases). CDR3 size: 12 residues. With 3 bases removed from V and 2 bases from J, the gap between germline ends came to 8 bases. Germline CDR1 GTSNPN, CDR2 SVGIG (reference sequence). The CDR3 coding sequence is TGTGCCTGGAGGACAGATCCCTACGAGCAGTACTTC. Translated, it gives CAWRTDPYEQYF.

About this clone itself: The DNA is left out, because the CDR3 cannot be placed on it with certainty; the CDR3 is given as TCRdb lists it. The V and J genes are TRBV30 and TRBJ1-2; TRBD1 is the table's D call and was not checked against the DNA. CDR1 is GTSNPN and CDR2 is SVGIG in the germline V gene (reference sequence). The CDR3 sequence runs 11 residues, both termini included. The CDR3 sequence: CAWAYGTGASF.

This clone showed up just once. This chain uses TRBV27 with TRBJ1-1, with D perhaps TRBD1 (6 bases). The CDR3 covers 12 residues. CDR1 and CDR2 (germline): MNHEY, SMNVEV (reference sequence). V lost 5 bases to trimming and J lost 8 bases, with 12 bases between them. As DNA, the CDR3 is TGTGCCAGCAGTGCTGGGGGCAGCGAAGCTTTCTTT. It specifies CASSAGGSEAFF.

The genes are TRBV11-3 and TRBJ2-1; 13 bases are shared with TRBD2. This CDR3 has 16 amino acids. Germline CDR1 SGHNT, CDR2 YENEEA. V shed 5 bases, J shed 5 bases, and the junction held 6 bases outside the gene matches. CDR3 coding DNA: TGTGCCAGCAGCAAGCAGGGACTAGCGGGAAACAATGAGCAGTTCTTC. Translated, it gives CASSKQGLAGNNEQFF.

Only a few counts were recorded for this clone. The rearrangement joins TRBV5-4 to TRBJ1-1, with 8 bases matching TRBD1. The V gene end was trimmed by 2 bases and the J gene end by 3 bases; junction bases not matched to a gene: 6. In germline, CDR1 is SGHNT, CDR2 YYREEE (reference sequence). The CDR3 totals 15 residues. CDR3 loop: CASSFRYRGDTEAFF. CDR3 DNA sequence: TGTGCCAGCAGCTTTAGGTACAGGGGGGACACTGAAGCTTTCTTT.

The genes are TRBV2 and TRBJ2-2, with TRBD2 as a possible D gene (5 bases). Germline CDR1 and CDR2: SNHLY and FYNNEI. Deletions cut 6 bases from V and 7 bases from J, with 15 bases between. This CDR3 has 14 residues. CDR3 DNA: TGTGCCAGCAGGCGACTATCATCTGGCGGGGAGCTGTTTTTT. Its translation is CASRRLSSGGELFF.

This chain links TRBV9 with TRBJ1-1, with 7 positions matching TRBD1. V lost 2 bases and J lost 2; bases outside the gene matches: 6. This CDR3 is 15 amino acids long. The germline CDR1 and CDR2 sequences are SGDLS and YYNGEE. The CDR3 sequence: CASSVAGQANTEAFF. CDR3 sequence (DNA): TGTGCCAGCAGCGTTGCAGGACAGGCTAACACTGAAGCTTTCTTT.

This chain links TRBV4-1 with TRBJ2-5, with TRBD2 matching over 10 bases. Per the germline V gene, CDR1 is MGHRA and CDR2 is YSYEKL. This CDR3 has 17 residues. The V segment lost 0 bases and the J segment 2 bases; nucleotides outside the gene matches: 6. CDR3 loop: CASSQEYERGGQETQYF. CDR3 DNA: TGCGCCAGCAGCCAAGAGTACGAGCGGGGGGGACAAGAGACCCAGTACTTC.

V is TRBV4-3 and J is TRBJ1-2; tentative D call: TRBD1 (6 bases). This CDR3 spans 15 amino acids. V lost 0 bases, J lost 4 bases, and 12 bases lay in between. CDR1 LGHNA and CDR2 YSLEER come from the germline V gene. CDR3: CASSQDRGTSYGYTF. The CDR3 nucleotides are TGCGCCAGCAGCCAAGATAGGGGGACGAGCTATGGCTACACCTTC.